The present T cell receptor beta chain was sequenced within a study of blood T cells in healthy people across ages (dated by TCRdb to between 2014 and 2017). At the level of the whole study: In model experiments, roughly one uniquely barcoded TCR beta cDNA molecule per two T cells was captured by template switching. Using deep sequencing normalized with unique cDNA molecular identifiers, the study measured how TCR beta repertoire diversity changes with age. The donors were split into four age groups: young (average 16 years), middle-aged (about 40), aged (approximately 60) and long-lived (approximately 80). To avoid experimental bias, donors of different ages were spread randomly across the sequencing lanes. Using the same blood draw, the study looked at two additional independent replicas of 1 million unique cDNA reads for two donors, one aged 18 to 29 and the other aged 80 or older. Points the paper makes about the study in general: Total diversity estimates from one million sequenced T cells were considered lower bounds and underestimates. There was a strong correlation between observed TCR beta diversity and the percentage of naive T cells measured by flow cytometry. Bulk unsorted PBMC profiling prevented conclusive comparison of naive and antigen-experienced compartments. Compared with the aged group, more naive CD4+ T cells, fewer expanded clones and increased TCR diversity were shown by the long-lived group, suggesting age selection. As age increased, observed TCR beta diversity per million T cells dropped in a roughly linear way, and a significant reduction was already evident by age roughly 36. Because donor CMV infection status was unknown, age-related changes in expanded clonotypes were potentially confounded.

Concerning this clonotype itself: Its antigen is currently not known. This clone may be a read error of a much larger clone one base away.

Systemically healthy Caucasian individuals from Russia, some 36 in total and aged roughly 6 to 95 years, were included as donors. Around 10 milliliters of peripheral blood were collected from each donor into EDTA-treated Vacutainer tubes. PBMCs were isolated by Ficoll-Paque density-gradient centrifugation, with at least 7 million obtained per sample. Trizol reagent was used to extract total RNA from the PBMCs, yielding at least 6 micrograms per sample. Naive CD45RAhigh/CD27high T cell percentages were measured by flow cytometry on a PBMC aliquot from every donor. Libraries came from 5' RACE. The data were produced on an Illumina HiSeq 2500. The second PCR ran for about 7 to 11 cycles and used a J-beta primer mix along with a sample-barcoded 5' primer. Each TCR beta cDNA molecule received a unique molecular identifier from a template-switch 5' adaptor carrying 12 random nucleotides. Each sample yielded at least 2.5 million CDR3-containing paired-end reads. The Mint cDNA synthesis kit, primed by a TRBC-specific oligonucleotide, was used to synthesize first-strand cDNA from all RNA. Following uracil-DNA glycosylase treatment, a first 18-cycle PCR with universal primers M1SS and BC2_uni_R was performed on all cDNA. The original methods were these. For normalization, 1 million high-quality reads were randomly selected from each sample, with every read carrying a distinct molecular identifier. Instead of being binned into consensus sequences, reads that shared molecular identifiers were thrown out. MiTCR, run with a Q25 quality threshold and the strictest error-elimination algorithm, handled CDR3 identification, clonotype clustering and error correction. A nonparametric unseen species model with Euler transformation was used to estimate lower-bound total TCR beta diversity. Using fastp trimming at Q25 and MiXCR clonotype assembly, TCRdb reanalyzed the public sequencing data and kept in-frame beta chains. Identical CDR3 proteins give one entry, which carries the most common genes and DNA. These V and J calls derive from TCRdb rather than the authors' analysis. This sample lists some 790,000 distinct CDR3 sequences; around 28% were detected once. In total, the top ten clones hold roughly 17% of the sample.

This sequence originates from a woman aged 80 or older in good health. What was sequenced was blood.

The CDR3 amino acid sequence is: CAISAGGSSYNEQYF. Read as DNA, the sequence is TGTGCCATCAGTGCTGGGGGGAGCTCCTACAATGAGCAGTACTTC. This chain joins TRBV10-3 to TRBJ2-1; TRBD2 is perhaps the D gene, given 6 matching bases. The J call may be faulty, since TRBJ2-7 better matches the DNA end. CDR1 is given as ENHRY and CDR2 as SYGVKD, both from the germline V gene. The CDR3 starts with the cysteine, ends with the phenylalanine, and has 15 residues. Left in the record is the CDR3 DNA by itself, 45 bases read in frame from the first base.